In its sample, the clone carrying this T cell receptor beta chain was seen once. This entry belongs to a study of control samples from healthy donors and cancer patients. The table came from immunoSEQ multiplex PCR; TCRdb's copy has only in-frame clones and leaves some out. The sample lists 150,000 to 200,000 clones, 91% seen once, with around 2% in the top ten. The sequenced sample was blood. This receptor was taken from a woman aged 40 to 50 in good health.

Here the CDR3 DNA reads TGTGCCATCAGCCCAAGCGGGGAGAACACTGAAGCTTTCTTT. Its protein product is CAISPSGENTEAFF. The chain is built from TRBV10-3 and TRBJ1-1; D gene ambiguous. The V gene lost 6 bases and the J gene lost 1 base, with 12 bases spanning the gap. There are 14 residues in the CDR3. The germline V gene has CDR1 ENHRY and CDR2 SYGVKD.